The present T cell receptor (beta chain) was sequenced within a study of OX40 agonist ivuxolimab in advanced cancers. With respect to the entire study: Ivuxolimab was a fully human IgG2 agonistic monoclonal antibody targeting the costimulatory receptor OX40 (CD134). Intravenous ivuxolimab was administered to patients every 2 weeks at six dose levels: 0.01, 0.1, 0.3, 1.5, 3 and 10 mg/kg. Of the approximately 50 dose-escalation patients, hepatocellular carcinoma was present in roughly 19, melanoma in some 15, renal cell carcinoma in 9 and head and neck cancer in 9. In the dose-escalation cohort, 65% to 90% of patients were male, and the mean age was approximately 55 years, with a range of about 23 to 85. Patients were allowed to have had prior anti-PD-1, anti-PD-L1 or anti-CTLA-4 therapy, and more than 30% of the dose-escalation patients had previously received checkpoint inhibitors. Partial responses occurred in three dose-escalation patients, of whom one had hepatocellular carcinoma and two had cutaneous melanoma. The point of sequencing TCRbeta in the periphery was to test whether ivuxolimab changed TCR sequence diversity and drove clonal T-cell expansion. The paper reports the monotherapy dose-escalation portion (N = 52 patients) of the phase I ivuxolimab trial.

A remark on this clone: Its antigen target is currently unknown. The input lacks base qualities; no much larger clone sits a single base away.

The junction shows trimming of 4 bases on V and 3 bases on J, plus 4 bases between the germline ends. Based on the germline V gene, the CDR1 and CDR2 sequences are MDHEN and SYDVKM. The CDR3 starts with the cysteine, ends with the phenylalanine, and has 11 residues. The kept DNA is CDR3 alone, 33 bases in frame from the first base. Patients with autoimmune disease history or receiving systemic immunosuppression were excluded from the trial. In every dose cohort, peripheral blood was drawn for TCR sequencing at baseline, cycle 4 day 1, and cycle 7 day 1. The samples were drawn from a first-in-human, open-label, multicenter phase I dose-escalation trial of ivuxolimab. Adults with locally advanced or metastatic head and neck squamous cell, hepatocellular, melanoma or renal cell carcinoma were enrolled in the trial. Before TCR sequencing, CD4+ T cells and CD8+ T cells from peripheral blood were sorted into separate populations.

The study at large found these results: In partial responders in the 0.1-3.0 mg/kg groups, normalized peripheral clonal expansion was found to be among the lowest, especially among CD8+ T cells. The antigen specificity of the peripheral T cells that underwent clonal expansion was not determined. Clonal expansion of both CD4+ and CD8+ blood T cells was observed from baseline to week 6 at doses 0.1 to 3.0 mg/kg. After ivuxolimab, expanded clones were on average more numerous among CD8+ T cells than among CD4+ T cells. Low levels of normalized T-cell clonal expansion were also shown by some nonresponding patients.

For sequencing of the TCRbeta CDR3 region, genomic DNA was extracted from the sorted cells. The immunoSEQ Assay was used for sequencing of TCRbeta CDR3 regions. The source is immuneACCESS, and TCRdb retained only in-frame sequences with V and J called. Part of the clones is not carried over; for the studies checked, unresolved V genes explain less than half of this, and the remainder is unexplained. The sample table contains roughly 9,500 clones; only one count was recorded for 66% of them. The ten top clones hold roughly 24% of the sample. The clonotype originates from an adult with an advanced solid tumor such as melanoma, head and neck, liver or kidney cancer. The chain couples TRBV28 to TRBJ2-7; confidence is insufficient to name the D gene. This specimen consisted of CD4+ or CD8+ T cells sorted from blood, obtained in a trial of the OX40 agonist ivuxolimab. CDR3 reads: CASSSNYEQYF. DNA sequence: TGTGCCAGCAGTTCCAACTACGAGCAGTACTTC.